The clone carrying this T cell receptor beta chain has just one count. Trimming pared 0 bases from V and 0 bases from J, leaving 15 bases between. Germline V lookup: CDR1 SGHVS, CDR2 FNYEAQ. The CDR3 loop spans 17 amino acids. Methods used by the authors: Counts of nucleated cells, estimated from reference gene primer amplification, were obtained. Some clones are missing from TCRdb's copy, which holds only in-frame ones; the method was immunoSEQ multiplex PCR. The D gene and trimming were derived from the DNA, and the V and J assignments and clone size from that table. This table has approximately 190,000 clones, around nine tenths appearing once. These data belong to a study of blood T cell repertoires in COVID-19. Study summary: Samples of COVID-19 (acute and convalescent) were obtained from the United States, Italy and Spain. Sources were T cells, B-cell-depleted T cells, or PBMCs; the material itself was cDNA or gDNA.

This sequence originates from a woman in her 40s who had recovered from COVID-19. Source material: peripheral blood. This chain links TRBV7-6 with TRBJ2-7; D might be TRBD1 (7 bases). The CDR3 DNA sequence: TGTGCCAGCAGCTTAGCAGCGGCAGGGGGAGGCTCCTACGAGCAGTACTTC. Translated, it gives CASSLAAAGGGSYEQYF.